This T cell receptor beta chain stems from a study of T cells in Graves' hyperthyroidism and ophthalmopathy. Study-level findings and limits: Blood also held most thyroid clonotypes expanded beyond 0.001.

As regards this clonotype: Its antigen is unidentified.

TCR beta CDR3 sequences were amplified from RNA transcripts. HTBI primers were used for first-round RT-PCR of the TCR CDR3. One entry per CDR3 protein, called by TCRdb with MiXCR from the multiplex PCR reads. Of 300,000 to 400,000 distinct CDR3 sequences listed, around a fifth are singletons. CDR1 is SGHTA and CDR2 is FQGNSA in the germline V gene. The V gene lost 4 bases and the J gene lost 7 bases, with 14 bases spanning the gap. CDR3 size: 13 residues. Orbital computed tomography and thyroid ultrasound, together with serum TRAb and thyroxine and clinical symptoms, were used for diagnoses. Fresh peripheral blood, 7.5 to 10 ml, was the source of the PBMCs.

The TCR comes from a woman in her forties or fifties with Graves' hyperthyroidism. The specimen was blood. The V call is TRBV7-2, the J call TRBJ2-7; no definite D call. CDR3 region: CASSSPPLGEQYF. CDR3 coding DNA: TGTGCCAGCAGCTCCCCGCCCCTGGGAGAGCAGTACTTC.